The 25 T cell receptor beta chains given below trace back to one sample, sequenced in a study of T-cell reconstitution after alpha-beta-depleted transplantation in children. This sample's TCRbeta library carried unique molecular identifier barcodes. TCRdb itself ran the PCR reads through MiXCR, one entry per CDR3 protein. The sample has some 640,000 distinct CDR3 sequences, 16% seen once. This sample comprised PBMCs from the stem cell graft donor, obtained from the stem cell graft. The receptors were sampled from a human donor who donated a stem cell graft to a child with acute myeloid leukemia.

This clonotype was seen many times. The V and J genes are TRBV12-3 or TRBV12-4 and TRBJ1-2; 7 bases align to TRBD1. Losses at the gene ends were 5 bases for V and 4 bases for J; bases not matched to a gene: 7. The CDR3 loop spans 14 amino acids. This CDR3 is CASSLGQARYGYTF. The CDR3, as DNA: TGTGCCAGCAGTCTCGGACAGGCGCGCTATGGCTACACCTTC.

This clonotype was picked up a small number of times. The genes are TRBV21-1 and TRBJ2-1; no DNA check was done on the table's D call, TRBD2. TRBV21-1 is annotated as a pseudogene. The CDR3 sequence is 14 residues long. Written as DNA, the CDR3 is TGTGCCAGCACTCAGGAGGTAGCGGACAATGAGCAGTTCTTC. This sequence encodes CASTQEVADNEQFF.

The chain uses TRBV21-1 and TRBJ2-7; the table assigns TRBD1, which was not confirmed against the DNA. TRBV21-1 is designated a pseudogene. This CDR3 spans 18 amino acids. This chain's CDR3 is CASSKEGTPVPLVYEQYF. CDR3 in DNA: TGTGCCAGCAGCAAAGAAGGGACACCCGTACCACTAGTCTACGAGCAGTACTTC.

V is TRBV11-3 and J is TRBJ2-7, with 8 nucleotides matching TRBD1. The germline CDR1 and CDR2 sequences are SGHNT and YENEEA. CDR3 length: 13 amino acids. The J segment lost 3 bases and the V segment lost 6 bases, leaving 4 bases of the junction unmatched. The CDR3 bases are TGTGCCAGCAGACTAGACAGGGGCTACGAGCAGTACTTC. This encodes CASRLDRGYEQYF.

This clonotype was detected a few times. The chain combines TRBV5-1 with TRBJ2-6; D is uncertain. Deletions cut 4 bases from V and 2 bases from J, with 7 bases between. This CDR3 region has 14 residues. Germline CDR1 is SGHRS and CDR2 is YFSETQ. CDR3 residues: CASSQYTGANVLTF. In nucleotides, the CDR3 is TGCGCCAGCAGCCAATACACTGGGGCCAACGTCCTGACTTTC.

This sequence joins TRBV12-3 or TRBV12-4 and TRBJ2-3; 10 bases align to TRBD2. V gave up 1 base and J gave up 6 bases; unmatched junction bases: 7. The CDR3 consists of 16 residues. The chain's CDR3 is CASSLGAGGPEDTQYF. The CDR3 DNA follows: TGTGCCAGCAGTTTAGGAGCGGGGGGGCCTGAGGATACGCAGTATTTT.

In its sample, this clonotype was seen many times. CDR3 coding DNA: TGCAGTGCTAGCGGGGGGGCAATAGATACGCAGTATTTT. This gives the protein CSASGGAIDTQYF. The J gene is TRBJ2-3, the V gene TRBV20-1; the match to TRBD2 covers 8 bases. The trim removed 3 bases at V and 5 bases at J, leaving 4 bases unmatched. The germline CDR1 and CDR2 sequences are DFQATT and SNEGSKA (reference sequence). The CDR3 length is 13 residues.

This clonotype was detected many times. V is TRBV20-1 and J is TRBJ2-1; D gene unclear. This CDR3 comprises 12 residues. Trimming left V 6 bases short and J 2 bases short, with 8 bases between. CDR1 DFQATT and CDR2 SNEGSKA come from the germline V gene (reference sequence). CDR3 sequence (DNA): TGCAGTGCCGAGGTTACCTACAATGAGCAGTTCTTC. This encodes CSAEVTYNEQFF.

This clonotype was recorded many times. The V gene is TRBV15, the J gene TRBJ2-1, with 11 nucleotides matching TRBD1. Trimming removed 1 base from V and 6 bases from J; junction bases left unmatched: 5. Looked up from germline, CDR1 is LNHNV and CDR2 is YYDKDF (reference sequence). There are 16 residues in the CDR3. In DNA form, the CDR3 reads TGTGCCACCAGCAGAGGTCGGGGGACAGGGGGCAATGAGCAGTTCTTC. It encodes CATSRGRGTGGNEQFF.

This clonotype was counted only a few times. V gene TRBV7-9 combines with J gene TRBJ2-1; no definite D call. The germline V gene encodes CDR1 SEHNR and CDR2 FQNEAQ (reference sequence). The CDR3 totals 15 residues. Trimming removed 1 base from V and 6 bases from J, with 13 bases in between. CDR3 region: CASSLGHEFLNEQFF. CDR3 in DNA: TGTGCCAGCAGCTTAGGCCACGAGTTCCTCAATGAGCAGTTCTTC.

This clonotype was picked up many times. At one boundary the junction diverges from the germline segment, which might be a read error. The J gene is TRBJ2-3, the V gene TRBV10-3; possibly TRBD1 or TRBD2 for D (6 bases each). Per the germline V gene, CDR1 is ENHRY and CDR2 is SYGVKD. The length of the CDR3 is 16 residues. As DNA, the CDR3 is TGTGCCATCGGTGAGGGGGGTCCTCCCAAGACAGATACGCAGTATTTT. This gives the protein CAIGEGGPPKTDTQYF.

This clonotype was seen many times. The chain uses TRBV6-5 and TRBJ1-2; 7 positions agree with TRBD1. There are 14 residues in the CDR3. Trimming at V came to 0 bases and at J to 5 bases, leaving 3 bases not matched to a gene. Germline assignment: CDR1 MNHEY and CDR2 SVGAGI. This CDR3 is CASSYSGRGYGYTF. As DNA, the CDR3 is TGTGCCAGCAGTTACTCGGGCAGGGGGTATGGCTACACCTTC.

This clonotype was observed at least ten times. This chain joins TRBV20-1 and TRBJ2-5; D is possibly TRBD1 or TRBD2 (7 bases each). V was cut by 6 bases and J by 1 base, with 18 bases left in between. The CDR3 runs to 15 residues. In germline, CDR1 is DFQATT, CDR2 SNEGSKA (reference sequence). The CDR3 region is CSAFQGGASQETQYF. The CDR3 nucleotides are TGCAGTGCCTTCCAGGGGGGGGCTTCCCAAGAGACCCAGTACTTC.

The chain employs TRBV9 and TRBJ2-3, with unresolved D. With 2 bases removed from V and 2 bases from J, the gap between germline ends came to 6 bases. The CDR3 sequence is 13 residues long. Germline assignment: CDR1 SGDLS and CDR2 YYNGEE. In DNA, the CDR3 is TGTGCCAGCAGCGTTTTCGACACAGATACGCAGTATTTT. This gives the protein CASSVFDTDTQYF.

The rearrangement uses TRBV7-9 and TRBJ2-5, with D perhaps matching TRBD2 (5 bases). The germline V gene encodes CDR1 SEHNR and CDR2 FQNEAQ (reference sequence). Deletions cut 8 bases from V and 4 bases from J, with 17 bases between. The CDR3 contains 14 residues. The CDR3 sequence: CASSVGFGRETQYF. CDR3 nucleotide sequence: TGTGCCAGCTCGGTCGGGTTTGGGAGAGAGACCCAGTACTTC. Full variable domain (outside the CDR3, taken from reference TRBV7-9 and TRBJ2-5): DTGVSQNPRHKITKRGQNVTFRCDPISEHNRLYWYRQTLGQGPEFLTYFQNEAQLEKSRLLSDRFSAERPKGSFSTLEIQRTEQGDSAMYLCASSVGFGRETQYFGPGTRLLVL.

The chain has TRBV27 and TRBJ2-7, with a tentative D call TRBD1 (6 bases). CDR1 and CDR2 (germline): MNHEY, SMNVEV (reference sequence). This CDR3 is built from 14 residues. V dropped 4 bases and J dropped 6 bases, with 16 bases sitting between them. CDR3 nucleotides: TGTGCCAGCAGTTCTAGCAGGGGAGCCGCCGAGCAGTACGTC. This gives the protein CASSSSRGAAEQYV.

In regard to this clonotype: Since a much larger clone is just one base distant, this may be a read error. This chain links TRBV5-6 with TRBJ2-2, with D hard to call. The CDR3 is 17 amino acids. Per the germline V gene, CDR1 is SGHDT and CDR2 is YYEEEE. With 0 bases removed from V and 4 bases from J, the gap between germline ends came to 16 bases. Here the CDR3 reads CASSLDTLIRITGELFF. The CDR3 DNA is TGTGCCAGCAGCTTGGACACCCTCATACGGATCACCGGGGAGCTGTTTTTT.

This clonotype was seen many times. This chain connects TRBV20-1 to TRBJ2-7, with D unclear. The germline CDR1 and CDR2 sequences are DFQATT and SNEGSKA (reference sequence). The CDR3 contains 11 residues. Trimming removed 3 bases at V and 3 bases at J, with 6 bases between. The CDR3 region is CSARGIYEQYF. CDR3 bases: TGCAGTGCTAGGGGAATCTACGAGCAGTACTTC.

The chain employs TRBV13 and TRBJ2-1, with 7 bases aligning to TRBD2. Germline-derived CDR1 and CDR2 are PRHDT and FYEKMQ (reference sequence). The ends lost 4 bases at V and 0 bases at J; junction bases unmatched: 9. The CDR3 is made up of 17 amino acids. The DNA of the CDR3 is TGTGCCAGCAGCTCCGGAGCGGGGCTTCCCTCCTACAATGAGCAGTTCTTC. It specifies CASSSGAGLPSYNEQFF.

This clonotype was seen a few times. The rearrangement uses TRBV11-2 and TRBJ2-7; a possible D gene is TRBD1 (6 bases). Deletions cut 8 bases from V and 3 bases from J, with 17 bases between. Germline V gene sequence: CDR1 SGHAT, CDR2 FQNNGV. This CDR3 spans 14 amino acids. This CDR3 is CASGENRVSYEQYV. The CDR3 DNA reads as TGTGCCAGCGGCGAAAACAGGGTGAGCTACGAGCAGTACGTC.

This clonotype was counted at least ten times. V and J are TRBV29-1 and TRBJ2-1; TRBD2 aligns across 11 bases. Germline assignment: CDR1 SQVTM and CDR2 ANQGSEA. V shed 5 bases and J 4 bases; nucleotides not matched to a gene: 10. CDR3 length: 16 residues. CDR3 nucleotide sequence: TGCAGCGTTCTTCGGGTAGTAGCGGGGGGGTACAATGAGCAGTTCTTC. Translated, it gives CSVLRVVAGGYNEQFF.

The chain links TRBV3-1 to TRBJ1-1; TRBD1 might be the D (6 bases). CDR1 is LGHDT and CDR2 is YNNKEL in the germline V gene (reference sequence). The V end was cut by 4 bases, the J end by 5 bases, with 11 bases between. CDR3 length equals 13 residues. The CDR3 DNA follows: TGTGCCAGCAGCCCCGAGGGGGAAACTGAAGCTTTCTTT. Its protein product is CASSPEGETEAFF. Complete variable domain (other parts from reference TRBV3-1 and TRBJ1-1): DTAVSQTPKYLVTQMGNDKSIKCEQNLGHDTMYWYKQDSKKFLKIMFSYNNKELIINETVPNRFSPKSPDKAHLNLHINSLELGDSAVYFCASSPEGETEAFFGQGTRLTVV.

The chain joins TRBV20-1 to TRBJ1-5; TRBD1 is a possible D gene (6 bases). The V gene's germline CDR1 is DFQATT and CDR2 SNEGSKA (reference sequence). V was cut by 0 bases and J by 9 bases, with 18 bases left in between. This CDR3 spans 15 amino acids. The CDR3 nucleotides are TGCAGTGCTAGAGATGAATCGGGGGGCCCGGGGCCCCAGCATTTT. Its translation: CSARDESGGPGPQHF.

There are many counts of this clonotype. The chain uses TRBV20-1 and TRBJ2-3; 10 bases are shared with TRBD1. This CDR3 spans 15 amino acids. After removal of 5 bases from V and 4 bases from J, the junction contained 9 bases not matched to a gene. Germline V gives CDR1 DFQATT, CDR2 SNEGSKA (reference sequence). DNA of the CDR3: TGCAGTGCTTGCCCGACAGGGGGCGGCCCAGATACGCAGTATTTT. It encodes CSACPTGGGPDTQYF.

This clonotype was found many times. The chain couples TRBV29-1 to TRBJ2-3, with D possibly TRBD2 on 6 matching bases. The germline V and J ends were trimmed by 7 bases and 0 bases, with 11 bases remaining between them. The CDR3 contains 13 residues. CDR1 is SQVTM and CDR2 is ANQGSEA in the germline V gene. CDR3 in amino acids: CSALGGSTDTQYF. The CDR3 region has the DNA TGCAGCGCCCTGGGGGGAAGCACAGATACGCAGTATTTT.